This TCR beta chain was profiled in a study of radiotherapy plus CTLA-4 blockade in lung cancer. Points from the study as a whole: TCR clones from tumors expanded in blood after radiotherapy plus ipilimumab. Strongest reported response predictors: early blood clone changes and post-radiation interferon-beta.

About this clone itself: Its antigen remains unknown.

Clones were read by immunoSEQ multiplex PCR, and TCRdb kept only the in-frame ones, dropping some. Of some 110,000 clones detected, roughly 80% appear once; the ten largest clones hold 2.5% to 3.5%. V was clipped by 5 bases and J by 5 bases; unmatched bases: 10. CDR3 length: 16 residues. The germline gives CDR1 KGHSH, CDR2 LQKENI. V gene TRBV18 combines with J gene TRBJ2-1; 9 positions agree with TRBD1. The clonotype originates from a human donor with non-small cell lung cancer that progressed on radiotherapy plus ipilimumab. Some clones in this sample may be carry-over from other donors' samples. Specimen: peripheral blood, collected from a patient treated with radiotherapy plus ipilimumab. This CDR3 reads CASSGRGTGRHNEQFF. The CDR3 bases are TGTGCCAGCTCAGGTCGGGGGACAGGGAGACACAATGAGCAGTTCTTC.